The 31 T cell receptor beta chains below were found in one sample sequenced in a study of blood T cells in healthy people across ages. Together with a sample-barcoded 5' primer, a J-beta primer mix was included in a second PCR lasting about 7 to 11 cycles. TCRdb independently ran MiXCR on the 5' RACE reads; one entry per CDR3 protein. This table has over 1.5 million distinct CDR3 sequences, approximately 50% appearing once. Sequenced sample: blood. These receptors were collected from a woman aged 40 to 55 in good health.

This clonotype has only a few counts. This chain uses TRBV20-1 with TRBJ2-7; D ambiguous. CDR3 size: 16 residues. V was clipped by 0 bases and J by 6 bases, with 21 bases between them. Germline values: CDR1 DFQATT, CDR2 SNEGSKA (reference sequence). CDR3 coding DNA: TGCAGTGCTAGAGATGTTAAGGCGACCCTCCTCTCCGAGCAGTACTTC. It is translated as CSARDVKATLLSEQYF.

The V and J genes are TRBV20-1 and TRBJ1-6, with TRBD1 identical over 9 bases. Germline trimming cut 1 base from V and 2 bases from J; bases unmatched to any gene: 6. Germline values: CDR1 DFQATT, CDR2 SNEGSKA (reference sequence). The CDR3 contains 17 residues. The CDR3 nucleotides are TGCAGTGCTAGAGGGGGGGGACAGGGAACCTATAATTCACCCCTCCACTTT. It translates to CSARGGGQGTYNSPLHF.

The CDR3 protein is CAISAGGSKTQYF. CDR3 nucleotide sequence: TGTGCCATCAGTGCCGGAGGTTCGAAGACCCAGTACTTC. The chain combines TRBV10-3 with TRBJ2-7; D is possibly TRBD2 (5 bases). The end of the DNA fits TRBJ2-5 better, so the J call may be wrong. Germline CDR1 ENHRY, CDR2 SYGVKD. CDR3 length: 13 residues.

The J gene is TRBJ1-5, the V gene TRBV2, with TRBD1 matching 7 bases. The junction had 10 bases not matched to a gene; V was cut back by 7 bases and J by 4 bases. Germline CDR1 and CDR2: SNHLY and FYNNEI. The CDR3 loop spans 15 amino acids. CDR3 in amino acids: CASNLRQGGNQPQHF. CDR3 DNA: TGTGCCAGCAATTTAAGACAGGGAGGAAATCAGCCCCAGCATTTT.

The V gene is TRBV7-2, the J gene TRBJ2-2; 14 positions match TRBD2. Germline loops: CDR1 SGHTA, CDR2 FQGNSA. V lost 5 bases and J lost 5; bases outside the gene matches: 4. CDR3 length: 16 residues. CDR3: CASSPRTSGGTGELFF. Here the CDR3 DNA reads TGTGCCAGCAGCCCGCGGACTAGCGGGGGGACCGGGGAGCTGTTTTTT.

This chain joins TRBV20-1 and TRBJ2-3; D is perhaps TRBD2 (6 bases). The germline CDR1 and CDR2 sequences are DFQATT and SNEGSKA (reference sequence). This CDR3 contains 15 residues. Trimming stripped 6 bases from V and 0 bases from J, with 16 bases between. CDR3 sequence (DNA): TGCAGTGCCGACCAGAGGGCGGGGAGCACAGATACGCAGTATTTT. This translates into CSADQRAGSTDTQYF.

This clonotype has more than one count but fewer than ten. The V call is TRBV6-5, the J call TRBJ1-2; no clear D. Per the germline V gene, CDR1 is MNHEY and CDR2 is SVGAGI. V was shortened by 0 bases and J by 7 bases, with 12 bases between the two germline ends. This CDR3 is built from 14 residues. The CDR3 region is CASSYSDTSGGYTF. CDR3 DNA: TGTGCCAGCAGTTACTCCGACACCAGCGGTGGCTACACCTTC.

This clonotype was counted between two and nine times. This chain links TRBV7-3 with TRBJ2-5, with 7 bases matching TRBD2. The ends lost 5 bases at V and 5 bases at J; junction bases unmatched: 8. The CDR3 is 14 residues long. The germline gives CDR1 SGHTA, CDR2 FQGTGA. CDR3: CASSQTGTTETQYF. As DNA, the CDR3 is TGTGCCAGCAGCCAGACCGGGACTACGGAGACCCAGTACTTC.

This chain uses TRBV28 with TRBJ2-3; D unresolved. Germline CDR1 MDHEN, CDR2 SYDVKM. V lost 8 bases to trimming and J lost 7 bases, with 7 bases between them. The CDR3 consists of 10 residues. In DNA, the CDR3 is TGTGCCAGCCTTGCTAATACGCAGTATTTT. It yields the protein CASLANTQYF. Full variable domain (rest looked up from reference TRBV28 and TRBJ2-3): DVKVTQSSRYLVKRTGEKVFLECVQDMDHENMFWYRQDPGLGLRLIYFSYDVKMKEKGDIPEGYSVSREKKERFSLILESASTNQTSMYLCASLANTQYFGPGTRLTVL.

This clonotype occurred a few times. J is TRBJ2-1 and V is TRBV4-3; 8 bases line up with TRBD2. V shed 4 bases and J 7 bases; nucleotides not matched to a gene: 15. Looked up from germline, CDR1 is LGHNA and CDR2 is YSLEER. There are 17 residues in the CDR3. The CDR3 sequence is CASSRFYQSSGGNEQFF. CDR3 DNA sequence: TGCGCCAGCAGCCGATTCTATCAGAGTTCGGGAGGGAATGAGCAGTTCTTC.

This rearrangement joins TRBV28 to TRBJ1-4, with 8 bases aligning to TRBD1. Germline values: CDR1 MDHEN, CDR2 SYDVKM. The CDR3 has 16 amino acids. Trimming at V came to 4 bases and at J to 7 bases, leaving 11 bases not matched to a gene. The CDR3 reads CASSSLTDRGSEKLFF. CDR3 in DNA: TGTGCCAGCAGTTCCCTAACCGACAGGGGAAGTGAAAAACTGTTTTTT.

This chain joins TRBV6-2 or TRBV6-3 and TRBJ1-1; D might be TRBD1 (5 bases). The CDR3 extends over 15 amino acids. V lost 0 bases and J lost 5, with 13 bases in between. Germline CDR1 MNHEY, CDR2 SVGEGT. CDR3 amino acids: CASSYSTPRGTEAFF. DNA for the CDR3: TGTGCCAGCAGTTACTCGACACCCCGGGGGACTGAAGCTTTCTTT.

The table lists this clonotype with a few counts. The J gene is TRBJ2-7, the V gene TRBV3-1; weak D call: TRBD2 (6 bases). Germline V gene sequence: CDR1 LGHDT, CDR2 YNNKEL (reference sequence). The CDR3 spans 15 residues. V gave up 0 bases and J gave up 5 bases, with 14 bases separating them. The CDR3 DNA reads as TGTGCCAGCAGCCAAGATCGCGGGGACCCCGACGAGCAGTACTTC. Protein product: CASSQDRGDPDEQYF.

This clonotype was seen many times. The chain uses TRBV11-1 and TRBJ2-3, with 8 bases matching TRBD2. The CDR3 is 14 residues long. V was pared by 4 bases and J by 7 bases, with 7 bases of the junction left unmatched. Germline CDR1 and CDR2: SGHAT and FQDESV (reference sequence). CDR3 in DNA: TGTGCCAGCAGCTGGAGGACTAGCTATAATACGCAGTATTTT. The encoded protein is CASSWRTSYNTQYF.

The J gene is TRBJ2-1, the V gene TRBV4-3; 7 positions agree with TRBD2. Germline V gene sequence: CDR1 LGHNA, CDR2 YSLEER. This CDR3 comprises 16 residues. The V gene end was trimmed by 4 bases and the J gene end by 0 bases; junction bases not matched to a gene: 6. CDR3 in DNA: TGCGCCAGCAGCCGTCTAGCGGCCCGCTCCTACAATGAGCAGTTCTTC. This translates into CASSRLAARSYNEQFF.

The chain recombines TRBV20-1 with TRBJ2-7; 9 bases align to TRBD1. Germline V gene sequence: CDR1 DFQATT, CDR2 SNEGSKA (reference sequence). CDR3 length: 15 amino acids. The V gene end was trimmed by 3 bases and the J gene end by 2 bases; junction bases not matched to a gene: 8. The CDR3 DNA follows: TGCAGTGCTAGGGCCACCGGGACAGGGACCTACGAGCAGTACTTC. Its protein product is CSARATGTGTYEQYF.

This clonotype was seen more than once but under ten times. The chain joins TRBV29-1 to TRBJ1-2; TRBD1 is a possible D gene (6 bases). Germline CDR1 and CDR2: SQVTM and ANQGSEA. V shed 0 bases and J shed 6 bases, with 14 bases lying between them. There are 14 residues in the CDR3. CDR3 coding DNA: TGCAGCGTTGAAGAGGCAGGGGAGGGCCATGGCTACACCTTC. Residues: CSVEEAGEGHGYTF.

The V gene is TRBV20-1, the J gene TRBJ2-7; 7 bases line up with TRBD1. Per the germline V gene, CDR1 is DFQATT and CDR2 is SNEGSKA (reference sequence). J lost 2 bases, V lost 3 bases, and 7 bases had no gene match. This CDR3 is built from 14 residues. This chain's CDR3 is CSARGTAFAYEQYF. CDR3 nucleotides: TGCAGTGCTAGGGGGACAGCCTTTGCCTACGAGCAGTACTTC.

The rearrangement links TRBV28 to TRBJ2-4; no clear D. The CDR3 is made up of 14 amino acids. CDR1 and CDR2 (germline): MDHEN, SYDVKM. V lost 5 bases and J 4 bases, leaving 12 bases between the germline ends. The CDR3 is CASSPLDGKNIQYF. CDR3 sequence (DNA): TGTGCCAGCAGTCCCCTGGACGGGAAAAACATTCAGTACTTC.

The chain has TRBV7-2 and TRBJ2-4; 8 bases map to TRBD1. The V gene end was trimmed by 5 bases and the J gene end by 2 bases; junction bases not matched to a gene: 8. CDR3 size: 16 residues. CDR1 is SGHTA, CDR2 FQGNSA, per germline. The CDR3 loop reads CASSLGQAQTKNIQYF. Written as DNA, the CDR3 is TGTGCCAGCAGCCTGGGACAGGCGCAAACCAAAAACATTCAGTACTTC. The full variable domain, in which reference TRBV7-2 and TRBJ2-4 provide the parts outside the CDR3, is GAGVSQSPSNKVTEKGKDVELRCDPISGHTALYWYRQSLGQGLEFLIYFQGNSAPDKSGLPSDRFSAERTGGSVSTLTIQRTQQEDSAVYLCASSLGQAQTKNIQYFGAGTRLSVL.

The chain employs TRBV9 and TRBJ2-3, with TRBD1 matching 8 bases. CDR1 is SGDLS and CDR2 is YYNGEE in the germline V gene. The CDR3 is 16 residues long. The V gene end was trimmed by 0 bases and the J gene end by 1 base; junction bases not matched to a gene: 4. The CDR3 DNA sequence: TGTGCCAGCAGCGTAGCTACGACAGGGGGCACAGATACGCAGTATTTT. Amino acid sequence: CASSVATTGGTDTQYF.

This clonotype occurred a few times. This sequence joins TRBV7-9 and TRBJ1-2; no reliable D call. CDR3 size: 16 residues. The ends were cut back, 1 base at V and 4 bases at J, with 16 bases in the middle. Germline V gene sequence: CDR1 SEHNR, CDR2 FQNEAQ (reference sequence). CDR3 sequence (DNA): TGTGCCAGCAGCTTAGATGGCCTTAAGGCTATCTATGGCTACACCTTC. It encodes CASSLDGLKAIYGYTF.

The rearrangement joins TRBV28 to TRBJ2-7; 9 bases agree with TRBD2. Judging by the DNA end, TRBJ2-5 fits better; the J call may be wrong. The germline V gene encodes CDR1 MDHEN and CDR2 SYDVKM. This CDR3 has 15 residues. The CDR3 DNA reads TGTGCCAGCACCCTCGGGACTAGCATACAAGAGACCCAGTACTTC. It is translated as CASTLGTSIQETQYF.

This clonotype turned up a few times. V and J are TRBV29-1 and TRBJ1-4; possible D gene TRBD1, 6 bases. Germline lookup yields CDR1 SQVTM and CDR2 ANQGSEA. V dropped 2 bases and J dropped 5 bases, with 12 bases sitting between them. The CDR3 spans 14 residues. The CDR3 DNA follows: TGCAGCGTTGAAAGGAGGGACAAAAATGAAAAACTGTTTTTT. Translating gives CSVERRDKNEKLFF. Looking up the rest from reference TRBV29-1 and TRBJ1-4 gives the full variable domain: SAVISQKPSRDICQRGTSLTIQCQVDSQVTMMFWYRQQPGQSLTLIATANQGSEATYESGFVIDKFPISRPNLTFSTLTVSNMSPEDSSIYLCSVERRDKNEKLFFGSGTQLSVL.

The chain is built from TRBV7-2 and TRBJ1-6; 7 bases are a match to TRBD1. Germline V gene data show CDR1 as SGHTA and CDR2 as FQGNSA. Trimming at V came to 4 bases and at J to 6 bases, leaving 6 bases not matched to a gene. CDR3 length: 15 amino acids. Here the CDR3 DNA reads TGTGCCAGCAGCTGGGACAGCGCCGTTAATTCACCCCTCCACTTT. Translating gives CASSWDSAVNSPLHF.

The CDR3 DNA sequence: TGTGCCACCTCGAGACAGGAGAGCACAGATACGCAGTATTTT. Amino acid sequence: CATSRQESTDTQYF. The chain carries TRBV10-3 and TRBJ2-3; maybe TRBD1 (6 bases). Germline V gives CDR1 ENHRY, CDR2 SYGVKD. V was trimmed by 10 bases and J by 0 bases, leaving 14 bases between them. This CDR3 is built from 14 residues.

This clonotype was seen just once. This sequence joins TRBV5-1 and TRBJ2-7; the match to TRBD2 covers 10 bases. This CDR3 is built from 17 residues. Germline lookup yields CDR1 SGHRS and CDR2 YFSETQ. V gave up 4 bases and J gave up 2 bases; unmatched junction bases: 12. This chain's CDR3 is CASSPVAGGAITYEQYF. CDR3 nucleotide sequence: TGCGCCAGCAGCCCCGTAGCGGGGGGCGCCATAACCTACGAGCAGTACTTC.

This chain links TRBV15 with TRBJ2-6; D is uncertain. Trimming stripped 3 bases from V and 4 bases from J, with 16 bases between. CDR1 and CDR2 (germline): LNHNV, YYDKDF (reference sequence). This CDR3 contains 17 residues. The DNA of the CDR3 is TGTGCCACCAGCAGGGCCCGGTCTAGTTGGGGGGCCAACGTCCTGACTTTC. Translated: CATSRARSSWGANVLTF.

The genes are TRBV5-5 and TRBJ2-5, with 7 bases fitting TRBD1. V was clipped by 3 bases and J by 4 bases; unmatched bases: 9. Germline CDR1 is SGHKS and CDR2 is YYEKEE (reference sequence). This CDR3 is built from 15 residues. CDR3 sequence reads: CASSSQTGLVETQYF. CDR3 nucleotides: TGTGCCAGCAGCTCCCAGACAGGGCTTGTAGAGACCCAGTACTTC.

The chain employs TRBV20-1 and TRBJ2-1, with 9 bases that match TRBD1. This CDR3 is 14 amino acids long. CDR1 is DFQATT and CDR2 is SNEGSKA in the germline V gene (reference sequence). Trimming took 4 bases from V and 2 from J; bases not matched to a gene: 3. The CDR3 spells CSAIRDRAYNEQFF. The CDR3 coding sequence is TGCAGTGCTATCCGGGACAGGGCCTACAATGAGCAGTTCTTC.

This CDR3 is CASSKTGTGGEKLFF. CDR3 DNA: TGTGCCAGCAGTAAAACCGGGACAGGGGGCGAAAAACTGTTTTTT. The rearrangement joins TRBV6-5 to TRBJ1-4, with 12 bases identical to TRBD1. CDR3 size: 15 residues. Germline loops: CDR1 MNHEY, CDR2 SVGAGI. The trim removed 5 bases at V and 8 bases at J, leaving 6 bases unmatched.